This is a list of T cell receptor beta chains from one sample in a study of regulatory dendritic cells for organ transplantation. No antigen has been assigned to these receptors. Sequencing used immunoSEQ multiplex PCR; TCRdb keeps in-frame clones, though not all of them. Here the sample spans more than 5,000 clones, 65% to 80% being singletons. Sequenced material: memory CD8+ T cells from blood cultured with regulatory dendritic cells. The source of these receptors is a human donor in good health. Each CDR3 is given with its conserved first and last residue. Fields, in order: J gene, V gene, CDR3 length, clone size, CDR3 protein. Not every row has a clone size; where given, it reads once, few, many or a size class.

TRBJ2-1	TRBV27	15	once	CASRALSGRPYEQFF
TRBJ2-1	TRBV5-5	13	-	CASSLGLYNEQFF
TRBJ2-7	TRBV21-1	15	-	CARGMSGRDTYEQYF
TRBJ2-5	TRBV4-2	15	-	CASSQDRGGEETQYF
TRBJ1-6	TRBV19	14	large	CASSEGQGSSPLHF
TRBJ2-5	TRBV27	14	-	CASSLTSGQETQYF
TRBJ1-5	TRBV25-1	12	large	CASSEGREPQHF
TRBJ2-7	TRBV19	13	-	CATSIRSSYEQYF
TRBJ2-4	TRBV7-2	14	-	CASSSPDREDIQYF
TRBJ2-5	TRBV6-5	16	-	CASSYELAGGWETQYF
TRBJ2-3	TRBV4-2	16	once	CASSQERGGGTDTQYF
TRBJ2-7	TRBV5-1	13	-	CASSLADPYEQYF
TRBJ1-5	TRBV5-1	15	-	CASSLEAGSGQPQHF
TRBJ2-1	TRBV4-2	16	-	CASSPGTSFSYNEQFF
TRBJ1-2	TRBV4-1	16	few	CASSQENPHSKRGYTF
TRBJ1-2	TRBV2	11	-	CATDGVYGYTF
TRBJ1-1	TRBV27	14	-	CASSSTALNTEAFF
TRBJ2-7	TRBV27	14	few	CASSNRQGAYEQYF
TRBJ2-1	TRBV2	14	-	CASTGGMRNNEQFF
TRBJ2-7	TRBV13	16	-	CASSYDPGTGTYEQYF
TRBJ2-7	TRBV9	13	-	CASSLTISYEQYF
TRBJ2-2	TRBV19	15	-	CASKGGDKDTGELFF
TRBJ2-3	TRBV27	14	-	CASSLGRGTDTQYF
TRBJ1-2	TRBV10-2	14	large	CASSESTGLDGYTF
TRBJ2-7	TRBV9	14	medium-sized	CASSVSGKMDEQYF
TRBJ2-7	TRBV6-1	13	-	CATPGQGNYEQYF
TRBJ1-2	TRBV13	14	-	CASSLGTGTYGYTF
TRBJ2-3	TRBV27	14	-	CASSLLFDGDTQYF
TRBJ2-2	TRBV6-4	16	-	CASSDSWTRNVGELFF
TRBJ2-5	TRBV14	12	-	CASSQDRRTQYF
TRBJ1-1	TRBV4-2	15	-	CASSQDWGGNTEAFF
TRBJ2-3	TRBV2	12	-	CATTGLTDTQYF
TRBJ1-4	TRBV5-6	15	-	CASSLAGGTNEKLFF
TRBJ1-1	TRBV7-6	14	-	CASSLEIGTEEAFF
TRBJ1-5	TRBV27	15	-	CASSIYNGVNQPQHF
TRBJ1-1	TRBV5-4	12	few	CASKGGNTEAFF
TRBJ1-1	TRBV19	13	once	CASSIAVNTEAFF
TRBJ2-1	TRBV6-4	13	-	CASSDDPEDEQFF
TRBJ1-4	TRBV6-1	16	-	CASSGWTGTLTEKLFF
TRBJ2-6	TRBV5-4	16	-	CASSLAEGAGANVLTF
TRBJ2-5	TRBV10-3	16	-	CAISEGTKGFLETQYF
TRBJ2-3	TRBV5-8	14	-	CASSLGGDTDTQYF
TRBJ2-2	TRBV29-1	15	-	CSVQGHDANTGELFF
TRBJ2-7	TRBV7-9	13	few	CASSFSDRYEQYF
TRBJ2-7	TRBV7-7	14	once	CASSFGTGAYEQYF
TRBJ2-7	TRBV10-3	14	-	CAISEEGGMDEQYF
TRBJ2-7	TRBV9	15	-	CASSPGSGMTYEQYF